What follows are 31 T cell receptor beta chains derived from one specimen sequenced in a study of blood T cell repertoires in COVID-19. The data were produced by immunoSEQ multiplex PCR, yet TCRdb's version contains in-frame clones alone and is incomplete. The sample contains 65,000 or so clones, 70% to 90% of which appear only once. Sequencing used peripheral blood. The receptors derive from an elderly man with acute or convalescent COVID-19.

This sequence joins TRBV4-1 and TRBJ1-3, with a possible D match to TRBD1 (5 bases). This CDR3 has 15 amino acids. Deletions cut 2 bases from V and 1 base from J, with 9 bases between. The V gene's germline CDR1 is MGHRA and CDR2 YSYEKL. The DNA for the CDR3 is TGCGCCAGCAGCCAACCAGGGACTTCTGGAAACACCATATATTTT. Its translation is CASSQPGTSGNTIYF.

The CDR3 coding sequence is TGTGCCAGCAGCCAAGTCGAGCGCCGGAACACCATATATTTT. Its protein is CASSQVERRNTIYF. The rearrangement links TRBV3-1 (or the pseudogene TRBV3-2) to TRBJ1-3; D gene uncertain. Germline assignment: CDR1 LGHDT and CDR2 YNNKEL (reference sequence). The CDR3 is 14 amino acids. V was clipped by 1 base and J by 7 bases, with 11 bases between them.

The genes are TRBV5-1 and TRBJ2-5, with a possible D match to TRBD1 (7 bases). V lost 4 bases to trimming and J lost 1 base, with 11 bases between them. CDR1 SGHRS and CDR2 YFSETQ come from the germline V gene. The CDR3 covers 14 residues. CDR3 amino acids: CASSAGTAQETQYF. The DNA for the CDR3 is TGCGCCAGCAGCGCGGGGACAGCCCAAGAGACCCAGTACTTC.

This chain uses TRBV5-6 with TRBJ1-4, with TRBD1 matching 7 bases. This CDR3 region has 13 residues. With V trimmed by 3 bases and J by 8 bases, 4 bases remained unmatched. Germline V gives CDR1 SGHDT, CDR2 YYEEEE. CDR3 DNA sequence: TGTGCCAGCAGCTGGGGGACAGCCGAAAAACTGTTTTTT. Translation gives CASSWGTAEKLFF.

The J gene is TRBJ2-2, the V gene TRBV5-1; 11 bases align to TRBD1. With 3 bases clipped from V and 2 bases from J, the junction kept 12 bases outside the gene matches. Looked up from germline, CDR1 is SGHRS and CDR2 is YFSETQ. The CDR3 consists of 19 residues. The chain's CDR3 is CASSSNPGTGGSNTGELFF. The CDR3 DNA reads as TGCGCCAGCAGCTCCAACCCCGGGACAGGGGGATCAAACACCGGGGAGCTGTTTTTT.

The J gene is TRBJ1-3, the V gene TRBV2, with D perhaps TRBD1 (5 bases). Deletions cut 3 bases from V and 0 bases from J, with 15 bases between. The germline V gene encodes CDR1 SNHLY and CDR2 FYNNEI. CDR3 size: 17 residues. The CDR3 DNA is TGTGCCAGCAGTGATGGGTTGGGGGGGAGCTCTGGAAACACCATATATTTT. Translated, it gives CASSDGLGGSSGNTIYF.

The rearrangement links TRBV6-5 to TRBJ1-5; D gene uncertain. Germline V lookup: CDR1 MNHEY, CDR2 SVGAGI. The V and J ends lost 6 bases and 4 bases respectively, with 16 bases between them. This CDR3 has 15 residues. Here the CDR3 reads CASRTDGRGNQPQHF. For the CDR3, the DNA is TGTGCCAGCAGAACTGACGGCAGAGGAAATCAGCCCCAGCATTTT.

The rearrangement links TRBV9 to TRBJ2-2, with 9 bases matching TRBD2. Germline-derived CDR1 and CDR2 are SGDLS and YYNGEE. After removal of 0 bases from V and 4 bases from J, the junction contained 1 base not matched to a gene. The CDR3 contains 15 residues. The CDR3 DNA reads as TGTGCCAGCAGCGTAGGAGCGGGGGGCACCGGGGAGCTGTTTTTT. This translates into CASSVGAGGTGELFF.

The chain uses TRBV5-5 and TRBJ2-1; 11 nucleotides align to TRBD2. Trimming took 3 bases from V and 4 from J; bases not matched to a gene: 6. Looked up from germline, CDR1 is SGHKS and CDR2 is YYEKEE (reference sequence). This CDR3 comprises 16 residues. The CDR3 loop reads CASSSITSGGYNEQFF. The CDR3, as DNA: TGTGCCAGCAGCTCCATAACTAGCGGGGGTTACAATGAGCAGTTCTTC.

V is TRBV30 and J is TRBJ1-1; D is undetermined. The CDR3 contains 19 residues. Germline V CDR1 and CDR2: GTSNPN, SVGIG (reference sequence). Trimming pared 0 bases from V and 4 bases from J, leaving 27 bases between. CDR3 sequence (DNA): TGTGCCTGGAGTGTAATGTCCGTCCTTCGGAACAGAGGGAGCACTGAAGCTTTCTTT. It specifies CAWSVMSVLRNRGSTEAFF.

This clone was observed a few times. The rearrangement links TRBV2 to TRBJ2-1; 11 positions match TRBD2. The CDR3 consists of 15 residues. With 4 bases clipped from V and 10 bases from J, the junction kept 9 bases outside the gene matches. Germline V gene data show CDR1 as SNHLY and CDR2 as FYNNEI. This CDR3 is CASSGRIAGGNEQFF. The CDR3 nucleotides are TGTGCCAGCAGTGGTAGAATAGCGGGGGGGAACGAGCAGTTCTTC.

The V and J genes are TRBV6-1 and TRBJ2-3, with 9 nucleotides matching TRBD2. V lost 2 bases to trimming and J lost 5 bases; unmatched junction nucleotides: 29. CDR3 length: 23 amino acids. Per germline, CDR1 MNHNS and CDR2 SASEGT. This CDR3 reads CASSERTARGLASGADRRDTQYF. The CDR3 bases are TGTGCCAGCAGTGAACGGACAGCCCGAGGGCTCGCTAGCGGGGCAGACCGGAGAGATACGCAGTATTTT.

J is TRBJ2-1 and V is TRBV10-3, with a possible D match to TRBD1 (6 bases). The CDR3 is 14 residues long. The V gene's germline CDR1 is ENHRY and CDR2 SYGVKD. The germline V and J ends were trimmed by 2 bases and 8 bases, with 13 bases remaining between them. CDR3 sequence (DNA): TGTGCCATCAGTGAGAAGGTACAGGGCGATGAGCAGTTCTTC. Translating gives CAISEKVQGDEQFF.

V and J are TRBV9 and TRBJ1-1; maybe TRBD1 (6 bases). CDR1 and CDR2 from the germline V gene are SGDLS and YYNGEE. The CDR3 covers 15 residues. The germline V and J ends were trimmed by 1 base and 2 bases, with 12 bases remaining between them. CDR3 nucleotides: TGTGCCAGCAGCGTACAGGGGACCTATAACACTGAAGCTTTCTTT. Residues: CASSVQGTYNTEAFF.

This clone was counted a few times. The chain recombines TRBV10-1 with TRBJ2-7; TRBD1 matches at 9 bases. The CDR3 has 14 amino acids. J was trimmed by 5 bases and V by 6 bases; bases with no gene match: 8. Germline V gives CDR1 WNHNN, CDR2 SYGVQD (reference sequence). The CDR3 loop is CASSEGQGDHEQYF. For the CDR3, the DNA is TGCGCCAGCAGCGAGGGACAGGGAGACCACGAGCAGTACTTC.

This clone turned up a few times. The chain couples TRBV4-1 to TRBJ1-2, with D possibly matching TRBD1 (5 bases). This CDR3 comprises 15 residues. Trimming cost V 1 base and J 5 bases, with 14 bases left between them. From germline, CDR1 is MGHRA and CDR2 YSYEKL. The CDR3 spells CASSQGGTATYGYTF. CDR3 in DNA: TGCGCCAGCAGCCAAGGGGGGACTGCTACTTATGGCTACACCTTC.

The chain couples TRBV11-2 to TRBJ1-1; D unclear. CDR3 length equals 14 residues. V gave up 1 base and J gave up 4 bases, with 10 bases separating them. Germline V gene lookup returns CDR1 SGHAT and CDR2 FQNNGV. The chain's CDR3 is CASSLVGTGTEAFF. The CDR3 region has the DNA TGTGCCAGCAGCTTAGTTGGCACGGGCACTGAAGCTTTCTTT.

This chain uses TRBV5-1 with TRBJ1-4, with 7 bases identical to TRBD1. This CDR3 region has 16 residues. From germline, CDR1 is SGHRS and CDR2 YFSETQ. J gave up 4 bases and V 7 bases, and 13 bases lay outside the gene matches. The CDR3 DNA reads TGCGCCAGCTCCCCCCCGACGGGGACAGTTAATGAAAAACTGTTTTTT. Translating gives CASSPPTGTVNEKLFF.

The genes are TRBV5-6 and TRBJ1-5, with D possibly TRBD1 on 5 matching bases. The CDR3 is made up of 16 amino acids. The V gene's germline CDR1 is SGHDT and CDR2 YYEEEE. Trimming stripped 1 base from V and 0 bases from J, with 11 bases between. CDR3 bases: TGTGCCAGCAGCTTGTGGTCAGGGTTTAGCAATCAGCCCCAGCATTTT. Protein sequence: CASSLWSGFSNQPQHF. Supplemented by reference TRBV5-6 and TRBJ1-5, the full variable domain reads DAGVTQSPTHLIKTRGQQVTLRCSPKSGHDTVSWYQQALGQGPQFIFQYYEEEERQRGNFPDRFSGHQFPNYSSELNVNALLLGDSALYLCASSLWSGFSNQPQHFGDGTRLSIL.

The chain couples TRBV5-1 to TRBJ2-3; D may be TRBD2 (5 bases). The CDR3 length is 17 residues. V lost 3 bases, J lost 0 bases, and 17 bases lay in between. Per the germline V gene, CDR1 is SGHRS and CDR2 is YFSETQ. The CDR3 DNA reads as TGCGCCAGCAGCTCCACGGTTTCGGGGTCTAGCACAGATACGCAGTATTTT. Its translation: CASSSTVSGSSTDTQYF.

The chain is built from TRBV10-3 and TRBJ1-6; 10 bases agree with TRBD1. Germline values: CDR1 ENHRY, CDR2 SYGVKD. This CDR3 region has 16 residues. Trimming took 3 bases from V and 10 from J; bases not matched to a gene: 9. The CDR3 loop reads CAISDPTDRGQSPLHF. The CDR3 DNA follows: TGTGCCATCAGTGACCCCACAGACAGGGGGCAATCACCCCTCCACTTT.

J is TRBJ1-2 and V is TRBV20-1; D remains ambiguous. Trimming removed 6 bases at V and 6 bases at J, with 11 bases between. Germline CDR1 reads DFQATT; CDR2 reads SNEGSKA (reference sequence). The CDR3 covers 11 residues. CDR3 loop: CSADQEDGYTF. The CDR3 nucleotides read TGCAGTGCCGATCAGGAGGATGGCTACACCTTC.

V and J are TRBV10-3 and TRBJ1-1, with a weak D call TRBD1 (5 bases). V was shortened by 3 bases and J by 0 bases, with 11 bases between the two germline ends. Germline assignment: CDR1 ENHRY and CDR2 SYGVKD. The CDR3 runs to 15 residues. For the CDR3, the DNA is TGTGCCATCAGTGACAGGGCAATAATGAACACTGAAGCTTTCTTT. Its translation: CAISDRAIMNTEAFF.

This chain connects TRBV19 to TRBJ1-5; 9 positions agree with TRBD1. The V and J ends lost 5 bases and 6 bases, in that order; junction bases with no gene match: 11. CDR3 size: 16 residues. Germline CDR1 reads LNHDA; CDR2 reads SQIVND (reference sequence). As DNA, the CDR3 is TGTGCCAGTAGTCTTATCAACAGGGGGCGCTCTCAGCCCCAGCATTTT. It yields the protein CASSLINRGRSQPQHF.

For the CDR3, the DNA is TGTGCCAGCAGCCAAGTAACCGGGACAAGTGGAAACACCATATATTTT. This translates into CASSQVTGTSGNTIYF. The chain links TRBV4-2 to TRBJ1-3; D perhaps matches TRBD1 (6 bases). The CDR3 spans 16 residues. Germline CDR1 and CDR2: LGHNA and YNFKEQ. V was pared by 1 base and J by 3 bases, with 13 bases between.

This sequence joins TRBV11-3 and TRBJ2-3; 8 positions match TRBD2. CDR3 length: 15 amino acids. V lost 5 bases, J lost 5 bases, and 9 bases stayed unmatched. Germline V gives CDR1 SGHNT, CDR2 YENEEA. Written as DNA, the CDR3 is TGTGCCAGCAGCCCGGGAGGGGGGATAGAAGATACGCAGTATTTT. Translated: CASSPGGGIEDTQYF.

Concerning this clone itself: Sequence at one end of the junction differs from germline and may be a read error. The CDR3 protein is CSFDRDRDQGTQYF. CDR3 bases: TGCAGCTTCGACCGGGACAGGGACCAAGGGACCCAGTACTTC. This chain connects TRBV29-1 to TRBJ2-5; 9 nucleotides match TRBD1. Germline CDR1 SQVTM, CDR2 ANQGSEA. This CDR3 has 14 residues.

For the CDR3, the DNA is TGTGCCAGCAGTTTATATGAGGGAACCAATTCACCCCTCCACTTT. Residues: CASSLYEGTNSPLHF. The genes are TRBV27 and TRBJ1-6; no reliable D call. The V end was cut by 1 base, the J end by 7 bases, with 11 bases between. This CDR3 region has 15 residues. Germline CDR1 reads MNHEY; CDR2 reads SMNVEV (reference sequence).

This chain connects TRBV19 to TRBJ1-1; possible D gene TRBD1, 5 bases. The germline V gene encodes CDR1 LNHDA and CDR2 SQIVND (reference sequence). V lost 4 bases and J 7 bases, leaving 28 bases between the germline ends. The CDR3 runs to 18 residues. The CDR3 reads CASSTSRGGAGQYGEAFF. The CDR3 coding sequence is TGTGCCAGTAGTACCTCGAGAGGCGGGGCCGGTCAGTATGGTGAAGCTTTCTTT.

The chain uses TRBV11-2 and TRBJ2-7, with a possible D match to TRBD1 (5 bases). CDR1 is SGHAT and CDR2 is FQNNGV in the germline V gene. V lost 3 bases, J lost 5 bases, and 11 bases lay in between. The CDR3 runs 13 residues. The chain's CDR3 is CASSFYRLDEQYF. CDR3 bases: TGTGCCAGCAGCTTCTACAGGTTGGACGAGCAGTACTTC.

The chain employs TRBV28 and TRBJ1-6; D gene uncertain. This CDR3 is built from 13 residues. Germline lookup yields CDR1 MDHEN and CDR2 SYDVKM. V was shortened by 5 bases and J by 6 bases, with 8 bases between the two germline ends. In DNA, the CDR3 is TGTGCCAGCAGTCCATCCGGTAATTCACCCCTCCACTTT. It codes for CASSPSGNSPLHF.